Given below is one T cell receptor (beta chain) in context. This specimen comes from a study of T cell responses to AZD1222 COVID-19 vaccine. This table comes from immunoSEQ multiplex PCR, and its TCRdb copy is limited to in-frame clones, with some not included. Of more than 90,000 clones listed, over 75% are singletons. This CDR3 has 16 amino acids. V shed 2 bases and J shed 3 bases, with 17 bases lying between them. CDR1 is LGHDT, CDR2 YNNKEL, per germline (reference sequence). This TCR was recovered from an adult who received the AZD1222 COVID-19 vaccine. Sequences were derived from peripheral blood, sampled 28 days after the second AZD1222 dose. The chain has TRBV3-1 (or the pseudogene TRBV3-2) and TRBJ2-7; the D call may be TRBD1 or TRBD2 (7 bases each). Here the CDR3 reads CASSQMGGTVRYEQYF. CDR3 DNA: TGTGCCAGCAGCCAAATGGGAGGGACAGTCCGCTACGAGCAGTACTTC.